Presented here are 11 T cell receptor beta chains from one specimen sequenced in a study of resident and recirculating memory T cells in vitiligo. Libraries were prepared by immunoSEQ multiplex PCR; TCRdb keeps only in-frame clonotypes and omits some of them. The sample has around 43,000 clones, about 93% seen once. The sample consisted of blood. The receptors were gathered from a male donor with vitiligo.

This chain uses TRBV19 with TRBJ1-2; D ambiguous. CDR3 size: 14 residues. Trimming shortened V by 7 bases and J by 1 base, and 13 bases separated the two germline ends. Germline V lookup: CDR1 LNHDA, CDR2 SQIVND (reference sequence). This CDR3 is CASNPPSGNYGYTF. DNA of the CDR3: TGTGCCAGTAATCCCCCGTCCGGTAACTATGGCTACACCTTC.

This clone showed up just once. V is TRBV21-1 and J is TRBJ2-7; TRBD2 reflects the table's D call only, with no check against the DNA. TRBV21-1 is a listed pseudogene. This CDR3 region has 11 residues. CDR3 nucleotide sequence: TGTGCCAGCAGACCTACCTACGAGCAGTACTTC. It specifies CASRPTYEQYF.

This chain connects TRBV10-3 to TRBJ1-1; D remains ambiguous. The CDR3 is made up of 15 amino acids. Germline assignment: CDR1 ENHRY and CDR2 SYGVKD. Trimming cost V 10 bases and J 0 bases, with 18 bases left between them. The CDR3: CATSGTSGMNTEAFF. CDR3 in DNA: TGTGCCACCTCGGGAACCAGTGGGATGAACACTGAAGCTTTCTTT.

J is TRBJ1-2 and V is TRBV9; no reliable D call. There are 12 residues in the CDR3. Trimming stripped 4 bases from V and 7 bases from J, with 11 bases between. Germline CDR1 is SGDLS and CDR2 is YYNGEE. The CDR3 bases are TGTGCCAGCAGCCCCTCCATCGGTGGCTACACCTTC. Amino acid sequence: CASSPSIGGYTF.

The V and J genes are TRBV5-4 and TRBJ2-7, with D perhaps TRBD2 (6 bases). The CDR3 runs 13 residues. Germline CDR1 SGHNT, CDR2 YYREEE (reference sequence). Between the trimmed V and J ends, which lost 1 base and 2 bases, there was a span of 7 bases. The CDR3 bases are TGTGCCAGCAGCTTGTGGGGGGCCTACGAGCAGTACTTC. This sequence encodes CASSLWGAYEQYF.

The chain joins TRBV27 to TRBJ1-3, with D hard to call. Deletions cut 6 bases from V and 2 bases from J, with 11 bases between. Germline lookup yields CDR1 MNHEY and CDR2 SMNVEV (reference sequence). This CDR3 is built from 14 residues. Here the CDR3 DNA reads TGTGCCAGCAGGGGAGCGGGAACTGGAAACACCATATATTTT. Amino acid sequence: CASRGAGTGNTIYF.

This sequence joins TRBV9 and TRBJ2-2, with 12 bases lining up with TRBD1. V gave up 2 bases and J gave up 7 bases; unmatched junction bases: 6. Per germline, CDR1 SGDLS and CDR2 YYNGEE. The CDR3 loop spans 16 amino acids. The CDR3 protein is CASSVRDRGRVGELFF. In DNA form, the CDR3 reads TGTGCCAGCAGCGTGCGGGACAGGGGGCGAGTCGGGGAGCTGTTTTTT.

CDR3 residues: CASTKTGSSYNEQFF. The CDR3 DNA reads as TGTGCCAGCACTAAAACGGGGAGCTCCTACAATGAGCAGTTCTTC. The rearrangement joins TRBV28 to TRBJ2-1, with D maybe TRBD2 (5 bases). The germline V gene has CDR1 MDHEN and CDR2 SYDVKM. Trimming removed 7 bases from V and 0 bases from J, with 13 bases in between. There are 15 residues in the CDR3.

The chain employs TRBV11-2 and TRBJ2-1, with 9 nucleotides matching TRBD2. Unmatched junction bases numbered 1, after V lost 1 base and J lost 6 bases. The germline CDR1 and CDR2 sequences are SGHAT and FQNNGV. The CDR3 has 14 amino acids. The CDR3 spells CASSLVRGGNEQFF. The CDR3 DNA reads as TGTGCCAGCAGCTTAGTGCGGGGGGGCAATGAGCAGTTCTTC.

The chain couples TRBV5-1 to TRBJ2-2, with D maybe TRBD1 (5 bases). Between the trimmed V and J ends, which lost 3 bases and 1 base, there was a span of 10 bases. The CDR3 spans 15 residues. Germline V lookup: CDR1 SGHRS, CDR2 YFSETQ. The CDR3 sequence is CASSWTDRNTGELFF. The CDR3 DNA reads as TGCGCCAGCAGCTGGACCGACAGGAACACCGGGGAGCTGTTTTTT.

The chain couples TRBV27 to TRBJ1-1, with a weak D call TRBD1 (5 bases). The V gene lost 4 bases and the J gene lost 1 base, with 10 bases spanning the gap. CDR3 size: 14 residues. Germline V gives CDR1 MNHEY, CDR2 SMNVEV (reference sequence). CDR3 DNA: TGTGCCAGCAGTTGGGGGAGGGGGAACACTGAAGCTTTCTTT. It encodes CASSWGRGNTEAFF.